This is a list of T cell receptor beta chains from one sample in a study of regulatory T cells in long-lasting Graves disease. A single record per CDR3 protein comes from TCRdb applying MiXCR to the multiplex PCR reads. The sample lists about 470,000 distinct CDR3 sequences; around 21% were seen once. The sequencing used peripheral blood mononuclear cells (PBMCs), collected when the disease was refractory, from a patient treated with antithyroid drugs. The receptors originated from a female donor with Graves disease. The CDR3 runs from the conserved cysteine through the conserved F or W. D genes are given only for firm matches. Clone size, where shown, is once, few, many, or a class for clones that have expanded.

d_call	v_call	j_call	clone_size	cdr3_nt	cdr3_aa
.	TRBV12-3/TRBV12-4	TRBJ2-7	once	TGTGCCAGCAGTTTGGCAGGGATGAGTCGGGAGCAGTACTTC	CASSLAGMSREQYF
.	TRBV2	TRBJ2-7	many	TGTGCCAGCAGTGAGGTGACTACCTACGAGCAGTACTTC	CASSEVTTYEQYF
.	TRBV28	TRBJ2-1	.	TGTGCCAGCAGTTCCCCGGCGGGCTACAATGAGCAGTTCTTC	CASSSPAGYNEQFF
.	TRBV5-5	TRBJ2-2	few	TGTGCCAGCAGCTTGTATCCGGTCGTGATAAACTCCTTGTCCGGGGAGCTGTTTTTT	CASSLYPVVINSLSGELFF
.	TRBV12-3/TRBV12-4	TRBJ1-4	many	TGTGCCAGCATTCTAGAGGGGGGGGCTCTTGGTGAAAAACTGTTTTTT	CASILEGGALGEKLFF
.	TRBV11-2	TRBJ2-2	many	TGTGCCAGCAGCCGACTAAGAAGGAACACCGGGGAGCTGTTTTTT	CASSRLRRNTGELFF
.	TRBV7-9	TRBJ2-2	.	TGTGCCAGCAGCTCACAATATCGACCGACAGGGCGGGACGGGGAGCTGTTTTTT	CASSSQYRPTGRDGELFF
.	TRBV6-2/TRBV6-3	TRBJ2-3	few	TGTGCCAGCACCGAAAATCAGGATACGCAGTATTTT	CASTENQDTQYF
TRBD2	TRBV30	TRBJ2-7	.	TGTGCCTGGGCCCTAGCGGGAGAAAAGTACTTC	CAWALAGEKYF
.	TRBV27	TRBJ2-7	.	TGTGCCAGCAGTCCAGGGGTTTGGGCCTACGAGCAGTACTTC	CASSPGVWAYEQYF